A selection of T cell receptor beta chains follows, all from one sample in a study of cytomegalovirus exposure and HLA in healthy donors. Using immunoSEQ multiplex PCR, the repertoire was profiled, and TCRdb retains in-frame clones only, with some absent. The sample lists more than 95,000 clones; around four fifths were seen once. Sequenced material: PBMCs. These receptors all come from a woman aged 40 to 49 in good health and CMV-seronegative. CDR3s leave out the opening cysteine and the closing phenylalanine or tryptophan.

>TRBV27|TRBJ2-7
ASSFTGTYEQY
>TRBV18|-
ASSGPRTEPDYEQY
>TRBV11-2|TRBJ1-1
ASSLDSSMNTEAF
>TRBV7-8|TRBJ2-5
ASSGTARRETQY
>TRBV4-3|TRBJ2-6
ASSQEGGSGANVLT
>TRBV7-8|TRBJ1-5
ASSPWDRRKPQH
>TRBV6-5|TRBJ2-7
ASSPLGGGNYEQY
>TRBV19|TRBJ1-6
ASSMDSYSPLH
>TRBV7-9|TRBJ2-2
ASSSTIQGHTGELF
>TRBV15|TRBJ1-2
ATRAGGAREGYT
>TRBV18|TRBJ2-5
ASSPAETQY
>TRBV9|TRBJ2-1
ASSVGLAGERYNEQF
>TRBV4-3|TRBJ2-1
ASSQALTSFNEQF
>TRBV5-6|TRBJ2-5
ASSLVLGLAGGPETQY
>TRBV2|TRBJ2-6
ATSVRESGFSGANVLT
>TRBV6-1|TRBJ2-2
ASSRVAGGTGELF
>TRBV18|TRBJ2-5
ASSPGGYDFQGETQY
>TRBV27|TRBJ1-2
ASSFRLGGGYT
>TRBV28|TRBJ1-2
ASSLGQRNYGYT
>TRBV4-3|TRBJ1-1
ASSQETGGVMSTEAF
>TRBV5-6|TRBJ1-2
ASSSTGGVEGYT
>TRBV28|TRBJ1-6
ASSLYSSGGRDSPLH
>TRBV7-9|TRBJ2-7
ASSLGEYEQY
>TRBV7-9|TRBJ1-1
ASSQNGGPTEAF
>TRBV7-3|TRBJ1-2
ASSPNPDRAPIYGYT